This entry lists 27 T cell receptor beta chains sequenced from one sample in a study of blood T cell repertoires in COVID-19. Method: immunoSEQ multiplex PCR; TCRdb's copy keeps in-frame clones and lacks some. The sample carries about 170,000 clones, 86% recorded once. The source material was peripheral blood. The origin of the receptors is a woman between 55 and 75 years old with COVID-19, enrolled during active disease.

This chain connects TRBV9 to TRBJ1-4; no clear D gene. Trimming shortened V by 0 bases and J by 8 bases, and 8 bases separated the two germline ends. The CDR3 contains 13 residues. Per germline, CDR1 SGDLS and CDR2 YYNGEE. The CDR3 region is CASSVVPREKLFF. As DNA, the CDR3 is TGTGCCAGCAGCGTAGTCCCCCGGGAAAAACTGTTTTTT.

V and J are TRBV6-5 and TRBJ1-1; D may be TRBD1 (6 bases). The V gene lost 6 bases and the J gene lost 3 bases, with 11 bases spanning the gap. CDR1 is MNHEY and CDR2 is SVGAGI in the germline V gene. CDR3 length: 13 amino acids. The CDR3 DNA is TGTGCCAGCAGACAGGGTTCGGACACTGAAGCTTTCTTT. Translation: CASRQGSDTEAFF.

V usage is TRBV7-2 and J usage is TRBJ2-1; TRBD2 aligns across 12 bases. V trimming: 2 bases; J trimming: 9 bases; junction bases outside the gene matches: 8. Germline assignment: CDR1 SGHTA and CDR2 FQGNSA. The CDR3 consists of 16 residues. The CDR3 reads CASSLSLAGGGGEQFF. For the CDR3, the DNA is TGTGCCAGCAGCTTAAGCCTAGCGGGAGGGGGAGGTGAGCAGTTCTTC.

The V call is TRBV5-6, the J call TRBJ1-4; perhaps TRBD1 as D (5 bases). Germline CDR1 and CDR2: SGHDT and YYEEEE. V lost 1 base and J lost 4, with 8 bases in between. There are 14 residues in the CDR3. CDR3 amino acids: CASSLPQVNEKLFF. DNA of the CDR3: TGTGCCAGCAGCTTGCCACAGGTTAATGAAAAACTGTTTTTT. Full variable domain (rest looked up from reference TRBV5-6 and TRBJ1-4): DAGVTQSPTHLIKTRGQQVTLRCSPKSGHDTVSWYQQALGQGPQFIFQYYEEEERQRGNFPDRFSGHQFPNYSSELNVNALLLGDSALYLCASSLPQVNEKLFFGSGTQLSVL.

V is TRBV12-5 and J is TRBJ2-3; 8 nucleotides align to TRBD2. The V segment lost 0 bases and the J segment 2 bases; nucleotides outside the gene matches: 13. The germline V gene encodes CDR1 LGHNT and CDR2 FRNRAP. CDR3 size: 19 residues. CDR3 protein: CASGLVGRALADNTDTQYF. The CDR3 nucleotides are TGTGCTAGTGGTTTGGTAGGTAGGGCACTAGCGGACAACACAGATACGCAGTATTTT.

The CDR3 here is CASIGTANSPLHF. CDR3 nucleotides: TGTGCCAGCATCGGGACAGCCAATTCACCCCTCCACTTT. V gene TRBV2 combines with J gene TRBJ1-6; 7 bases agree with TRBD1. There are 13 residues in the CDR3. V shed 7 bases, J shed 7 bases, and the junction held 4 bases outside the gene matches. From germline, CDR1 is SNHLY and CDR2 FYNNEI.

The V gene is TRBV5-6, the J gene TRBJ1-5, with D tentatively TRBD1 (6 bases). Germline CDR1 is SGHDT and CDR2 is YYEEEE. This CDR3 has 15 amino acids. Trimming left V 0 bases short and J 6 bases short, with 13 bases between. CDR3 loop: CASSLAMGAGQPQHF. The CDR3 region has the DNA TGTGCCAGCAGCTTGGCCATGGGGGCTGGTCAGCCCCAGCATTTT.

This clone was counted a few times. The genes are TRBV9 and TRBJ2-5, with TRBD1 matching over 8 bases. Germline V lookup: CDR1 SGDLS, CDR2 YYNGEE. V shed 4 bases and J 0 bases; nucleotides not matched to a gene: 5. The CDR3 spans 15 residues. The CDR3 is CASSRATGDQETQYF. Written as DNA, the CDR3 is TGTGCCAGCAGCCGCGCGACAGGGGACCAAGAGACCCAGTACTTC.

The chain's CDR3 is CASSEAWAASYEQYF. CDR3 nucleotides: TGTGCCAGCAGTGAAGCTTGGGCAGCTTCCTACGAGCAGTACTTC. The genes are TRBV2 and TRBJ2-7; no clear D gene. The CDR3 has 15 residues. V lost 0 bases and J 1 base, leaving 10 bases between the germline ends. The germline V gene encodes CDR1 SNHLY and CDR2 FYNNEI.

This clone was recorded a few times. V and J are TRBV19 and TRBJ1-1; 8 bases line up with TRBD1. The germline V gene has CDR1 LNHDA and CDR2 SQIVND (reference sequence). The ends lost 4 bases at V and 4 bases at J; junction bases unmatched: 5. This CDR3 comprises 14 residues. CDR3 DNA sequence: TGTGCCAGTAGTACAGGGGGCTTGGGCACTGAAGCTTTCTTT. This codes for CASSTGGLGTEAFF. The full variable domain, rest sourced from reference TRBV19 and TRBJ1-1, is DGGITQSPKYLFRKEGQNVTLSCEQNLNHDAMYWYRQDPGQGLRLIYYSQIVNDFQKGDIAEGYSVSREKKESFPLTVTSAQKNPTAFYLCASSTGGLGTEAFFGQGTRLTVV.

A single count supports this clone. The rearrangement links TRBV13 to TRBJ2-3, with a tentative D call TRBD2 (6 bases). Trimming shortened V by 4 bases and J by 3 bases, and 11 bases separated the two germline ends. Germline loops: CDR1 PRHDT, CDR2 FYEKMQ (reference sequence). There are 14 residues in the CDR3. The DNA of the CDR3 is TGTGCCAGCAGCTCCCGTGGGGGGACAGATACGCAGTATTTT. Its translation is CASSSRGGTDTQYF.

This clone was recorded only once. The V and J genes are TRBV28 and TRBJ2-7; maybe TRBD1 (5 bases). Germline loops: CDR1 MDHEN, CDR2 SYDVKM. The CDR3 is made up of 15 amino acids. Trimming took 3 bases from V and 2 from J, leaving 14 bases between them. The CDR3 DNA is TGTGCCAGCAGTTTTCCGGGTCCCAGGGCCTACGAGCAGTACTTC. This sequence encodes CASSFPGPRAYEQYF.

The chain is built from TRBV6-5 and TRBJ2-5, with TRBD1 as a possible D gene (6 bases). Germline-derived CDR1 and CDR2 are MNHEY and SVGAGI. The CDR3 is 15 amino acids. V was cut by 0 bases and J by 3 bases, with 11 bases left in between. CDR3 bases: TGTGCCAGCAGTTACTCCTGGACAGTAAAAGAGACCCAGTACTTC. Its translation: CASSYSWTVKETQYF.

The chain carries TRBV30 and TRBJ1-2; 7 nucleotides agree with TRBD1. The V gene end was trimmed by 2 bases and the J gene end by 6 bases; junction bases not matched to a gene: 9. The CDR3 contains 14 residues. Germline-derived CDR1 and CDR2 are GTSNPN and SVGIG (reference sequence). The chain's CDR3 is CAWSTGVAFHGYTF. The CDR3 region has the DNA TGTGCCTGGAGTACAGGGGTGGCCTTCCATGGCTACACCTTC.

The CDR3 coding sequence is TGTGCCAGCAGCCGGACAGGGAGTAGCACAGATACGCAGTATTTT. Translating it yields CASSRTGSSTDTQYF. The rearrangement links TRBV11-3 to TRBJ2-3; 8 positions agree with TRBD1. Germline V gene sequence: CDR1 SGHNT, CDR2 YENEEA. The V and J ends lost 5 bases and 0 bases, in that order; junction bases with no gene match: 4. This CDR3 is built from 15 residues.

The rearrangement joins TRBV19 to TRBJ1-5; unclear D gene. This CDR3 contains 15 residues. V lost 6 bases, J lost 0 bases, and 12 bases lay in between. Germline V lookup: CDR1 LNHDA, CDR2 SQIVND (reference sequence). This CDR3 reads CASSKDSYSNQPQHF. DNA for the CDR3: TGTGCCAGTAGCAAGGACTCATATAGCAATCAGCCCCAGCATTTT.

The chain links TRBV29-1 to TRBJ1-2; the D is unclear. Germline V lookup: CDR1 SQVTM, CDR2 ANQGSEA. The CDR3 has 10 residues. V lost 8 bases and J lost 7, with 11 bases in between. The CDR3 sequence: CSFSGPGYTF. The CDR3 nucleotides are TGCAGCTTCTCAGGTCCTGGCTACACCTTC.

The chain recombines TRBV27 with TRBJ2-7; TRBD1 aligns across 7 bases. The germline V gene encodes CDR1 MNHEY and CDR2 SMNVEV (reference sequence). V dropped 8 bases and J dropped 5; count of bases not matched to a gene: 3. The CDR3 contains 11 residues. The CDR3 DNA reads as TGTGCCAGCTACAGGGGTGACGAGCAGTACTTC. Translated: CASYRGDEQYF.

The DNA of the CDR3 is TGTGCCAGTAGCCTACTAGCGGGGGCCACCTACGAGCAGTACTTC. Translated, it gives CASSLLAGATYEQYF. The chain is built from TRBV19 and TRBJ2-7, with 11 positions matching TRBD2. V lost 6 bases and J lost 2; bases outside the gene matches: 6. The CDR3 is made up of 15 amino acids. In germline, CDR1 is LNHDA, CDR2 SQIVND (reference sequence). The full variable domain, rest sourced from reference TRBV19 and TRBJ2-7, is DGGITQSPKYLFRKEGQNVTLSCEQNLNHDAMYWYRQDPGQGLRLIYYSQIVNDFQKGDIAEGYSVSREKKESFPLTVTSAQKNPTAFYLCASSLLAGATYEQYFGPGTRLTVT.

Worth noting for this clone: An end of the junction differs from the germline gene, which may be a read error. The V gene is TRBV3-1 (or the pseudogene TRBV3-2), the J gene TRBJ1-6; 8 nucleotides align to TRBD1. This CDR3 region has 11 residues. Looked up from germline, CDR1 is LGHDT and CDR2 is YNNKEL (reference sequence). CDR3 coding DNA: TGTGCCAGCAGCGGACAGGGACGACCTTGGTTT. Amino acids: CASSGQGRPWF.

V is TRBV6-6 and J is TRBJ1-5; D gene unclear. CDR3 length: 15 residues. V dropped 2 bases and J dropped 4 bases, with 12 bases sitting between them. CDR1 is MNHNY and CDR2 is SVGAGI in the germline V gene (reference sequence). CDR3 DNA: TGTGCCAGCAGTTACCGACAATCGTCGAATCAGCCCCAGCATTTT. It encodes CASSYRQSSNQPQHF.

The J gene is TRBJ2-1, the V gene TRBV9; 11 positions match TRBD2. The CDR3 extends over 19 amino acids. Germline trimming cut 3 bases from V and 0 bases from J; bases unmatched to any gene: 11. Germline V lookup: CDR1 SGDLS, CDR2 YYNGEE. The CDR3 loop reads CASSARVGLAASSYNEQFF. The CDR3 region has the DNA TGTGCCAGCAGCGCCCGCGTGGGACTAGCGGCGAGCTCCTACAATGAGCAGTTCTTC.

This clone was counted between two and nine times. This chain uses TRBV2 with TRBJ2-3; D possibly corresponds to TRBD2 (5 bases). V lost 5 bases and J lost 2, with 17 bases in between. This CDR3 contains 16 residues. CDR1 is SNHLY, CDR2 FYNNEI, per germline. The CDR3 loop reads CASSPRGAVSTDTQYF. The DNA for the CDR3 is TGTGCCAGCAGTCCCCGAGGAGCGGTCTCCACAGATACGCAGTATTTT.

The chain recombines TRBV7-2 with TRBJ2-2, with 8 positions matching TRBD2. Trimming at V came to 1 base and at J to 5 bases, leaving 3 bases not matched to a gene. The CDR3 has 15 residues. Germline V gene lookup returns CDR1 SGHTA and CDR2 FQGNSA. For the CDR3, the DNA is TGTGCCAGCAGCTTAGTTGCGGGAGGAACCGGGGAGCTGTTTTTT. Translation: CASSLVAGGTGELFF.

Only a few counts were recorded for this clone. The chain recombines TRBV25-1 with TRBJ1-6; D gene uncertain. V lost 0 bases and J 8 bases, leaving 11 bases between the germline ends. Germline CDR1 is MGHDK and CDR2 is SYGVNS. The CDR3 length is 15 residues. CDR3 coding DNA: TGTGCCAGCAGTGAATATGAACTACTGCATTCACCCCTCCACTTT. As protein: CASSEYELLHSPLHF.

J is TRBJ2-1 and V is TRBV4-3; 8 bases are a match to TRBD2. The CDR3 covers 14 residues. J was trimmed by 12 bases and V by 6 bases; bases with no gene match: 13. CDR1 is LGHNA, CDR2 YSLEER, per germline. Here the CDR3 DNA reads TGCGCCAGCAGTCCCCGCGCTCTAGCGGGCGTGCAGTTCTTC. It translates to CASSPRALAGVQFF.

The rearrangement joins TRBV5-1 to TRBJ2-1, with no clear D. Germline CDR1 and CDR2: SGHRS and YFSETQ. The CDR3 has 16 residues. Trimming stripped 4 bases from V and 0 bases from J, with 14 bases between. CDR3 region: CASSPHQFTSYNEQFF. CDR3 nucleotide sequence: TGCGCCAGCAGCCCCCATCAGTTTACCTCCTACAATGAGCAGTTCTTC.